The rows below give T cell receptor beta chains drawn from one sample of a study of cytomegalovirus exposure and HLA in healthy donors. The data were produced by immunoSEQ multiplex PCR, yet TCRdb's version contains in-frame clones alone and is incomplete. The profile shows fewer than 250,000 clones, around 80% of them singletons. The material sequenced was PBMCs. The receptors stem from a man in his forties or fifties in good health and CMV-seropositive. Each CDR3 is given with its conserved first and last residue. The order of the fields is D gene, CDR3 length, V gene, J gene, clone size, CDR3 protein, CDR3 DNA. A D gene is named only where the DNA matches it firmly. Only some rows state a clone size, as once, few, many or a class for expanded clones.

D gene: TRBD2
CDR3 length: 16
V gene: TRBV27
J gene: TRBJ2-7
clone size: once
CDR3 protein: CASSLSGLAGVYEQYF
CDR3 DNA: TGTGCCAGCAGTTTAAGCGGACTAGCGGGAGTCTACGAGCAGTACTTC

D gene: TRBD1
CDR3 length: 15
V gene: TRBV9
J gene: TRBJ1-2
clone size: .
CDR3 protein: CASSVGTGGMYGYTF
CDR3 DNA: TGTGCCAGCAGCGTAGGCACAGGGGGCATGTATGGCTACACCTTC

D gene: .
CDR3 length: 15
V gene: TRBV7-9
J gene: TRBJ1-1
clone size: .
CDR3 protein: CASSRRSGVNTEAFF
CDR3 DNA: TGTGCCAGCAGCCGCCGGTCAGGGGTGAACACTGAAGCTTTCTTT

D gene: TRBD1
CDR3 length: 15
V gene: TRBV5-1
J gene: TRBJ1-3
clone size: .
CDR3 protein: CASSLYRGSGNTIYF
CDR3 DNA: TGCGCCAGCAGCTTATACAGGGGCTCTGGAAACACCATATATTTT

D gene: TRBD1
CDR3 length: 16
V gene: TRBV5-8
J gene: TRBJ1-4
clone size: .
CDR3 protein: CASSQNRGEVEEKLFF
CDR3 DNA: TGTGCCAGCAGCCAGAACAGGGGCGAGGTGGAGGAAAAACTGTTTTTT

D gene: .
CDR3 length: 8
V gene: TRBV6-5
J gene: TRBJ2-1
clone size: .
CDR3 protein: CASGVQFF
CDR3 DNA: TGTGCCAGCGGAGTACAGTTCTTC

D gene: .
CDR3 length: 15
V gene: TRBV27
J gene: TRBJ1-5
clone size: once
CDR3 protein: CASRAGLWGNQPQHF
CDR3 DNA: TGTGCCAGCAGGGCGGGACTTTGGGGCAATCAGCCCCAGCATTTT

D gene: .
CDR3 length: 16
V gene: TRBV5-1
J gene: TRBJ2-6
clone size: .
CDR3 protein: CASRDIRGTGANVLTF
CDR3 DNA: TGCGCCAGCAGGGATATCAGAGGGACTGGGGCCAACGTCCTGACTTTC

D gene: TRBD2
CDR3 length: 15
V gene: TRBV6-1
J gene: TRBJ2-2
clone size: .
CDR3 protein: CASDAGRGNTGELFF
CDR3 DNA: TGTGCCAGCGATGCAGGGAGGGGTAACACCGGGGAGCTGTTTTTT

D gene: .
CDR3 length: 16
V gene: TRBV4-1
J gene: TRBJ2-2
clone size: once
CDR3 protein: CASSQLEGVNTGELFF
CDR3 DNA: TGCGCCAGCAGCCAATTAGAAGGGGTGAACACCGGGGAGCTGTTTTTT

D gene: TRBD1
CDR3 length: 15
V gene: TRBV30
J gene: TRBJ1-2
clone size: .
CDR3 protein: CAWSGTRGSLYGYTF
CDR3 DNA: TGTGCCTGGAGTGGGACCAGGGGGAGCCTCTATGGCTACACCTTC

D gene: TRBD1
CDR3 length: 14
V gene: TRBV5-5
J gene: TRBJ1-4
clone size: .
CDR3 protein: CASSLTGAYEKLFF
CDR3 DNA: TGTGCCAGCAGCTTGACAGGGGCGTATGAAAAACTGTTTTTT

D gene: .
CDR3 length: 14
V gene: TRBV6-1
J gene: TRBJ1-1
clone size: few
CDR3 protein: CASSLDRRNTEAFF
CDR3 DNA: TGTGCCAGCAGCTTAGACAGGAGGAACACTGAAGCTTTCTTT

D gene: .
CDR3 length: 14
V gene: TRBV12-5
J gene: TRBJ2-3
clone size: .
CDR3 protein: CASGLVLLEDTQYF
CDR3 DNA: TGTGCTAGTGGTTTGGTACTCCTCGAAGATACGCAGTATTTT

D gene: .
CDR3 length: 15
V gene: TRBV5-1
J gene: TRBJ1-1
clone size: .
CDR3 protein: CASSSGQSGGTEAFF
CDR3 DNA: TGCGCCAGCAGCTCCGGACAATCGGGGGGCACTGAAGCTTTCTTT

D gene: TRBD1
CDR3 length: 16
V gene: TRBV5-1
J gene: TRBJ1-3
clone size: .
CDR3 protein: CASSSEGDRAGNTIYF
CDR3 DNA: TGCGCCAGCAGCTCAGAAGGGGACAGGGCTGGAAACACCATATATTTT

D gene: .
CDR3 length: 15
V gene: TRBV18
J gene: TRBJ1-1
clone size: .
CDR3 protein: CASSPAQLMNTEAFF
CDR3 DNA: TGTGCCAGCTCACCAGCACAGCTGATGAACACTGAAGCTTTCTTT

D gene: .
CDR3 length: 13
V gene: TRBV6-1
J gene: TRBJ1-5
clone size: once
CDR3 protein: CASSEIEDQPQHF
CDR3 DNA: TGTGCCAGCAGTGAAATCGAGGATCAGCCCCAGCATTTT

D gene: TRBD1
CDR3 length: 15
V gene: TRBV5-8
J gene: TRBJ2-5
clone size: .
CDR3 protein: CASSLRTGDQETQYF
CDR3 DNA: TGTGCCAGCAGCTTAAGGACAGGGGATCAAGAGACCCAGTACTTC

D gene: .
CDR3 length: 15
V gene: TRBV7-2
J gene: TRBJ1-5
clone size: .
CDR3 protein: CASSGLGAAYQPQHF
CDR3 DNA: TGTGCCAGCAGCGGACTAGGGGCAGCGTATCAGCCCCAGCATTTT

D gene: .
CDR3 length: 14
V gene: TRBV7-9
J gene: TRBJ2-3
clone size: once
CDR3 protein: CASRPTGGTDTQYF
CDR3 DNA: TGTGCCAGCAGGCCCACGGGGGGCACAGATACGCAGTATTTT

D gene: TRBD2
CDR3 length: 15
V gene: TRBV19
J gene: TRBJ2-3
clone size: .
CDR3 protein: CASSIMTSGTDTQYF
CDR3 DNA: TGTGCCAGTAGTATCATGACTAGCGGTACAGATACGCAGTATTTT

D gene: .
CDR3 length: 13
V gene: TRBV19
J gene: TRBJ2-5
clone size: .
CDR3 protein: CASSMRTTETQYF
CDR3 DNA: TGTGCCAGTAGTATGAGGACTACAGAGACCCAGTACTTC

D gene: .
CDR3 length: 13
V gene: TRBV10-2
J gene: TRBJ1-2
clone size: .
CDR3 protein: CASSLRGDYGYTF
CDR3 DNA: TGCGCCAGCAGCCTCAGGGGTGACTATGGCTACACCTTC

D gene: TRBD2
CDR3 length: 14
V gene: TRBV10-3
J gene: TRBJ2-5
clone size: .
CDR3 protein: CAISESGGGETQYF
CDR3 DNA: TGTGCCATCAGTGAGTCTGGGGGAGGGGAGACCCAGTACTTC

D gene: .
CDR3 length: 16
V gene: TRBV7-9
J gene: TRBJ1-1
clone size: .
CDR3 protein: CASSHEPRGMNTEAFF
CDR3 DNA: TGTGCCAGCAGCCATGAACCGAGGGGGATGAACACTGAAGCTTTCTTT

D gene: .
CDR3 length: 13
V gene: TRBV15
J gene: TRBJ1-1
clone size: once
CDR3 protein: CATSRRAGTEAFF
CDR3 DNA: TGTGCCACCAGCAGGCGAGCGGGAACTGAAGCTTTCTTT

D gene: TRBD1
CDR3 length: 15
V gene: TRBV19
J gene: TRBJ1-5
clone size: .
CDR3 protein: CASRPDRRGNQPQHF
CDR3 DNA: TGTGCCAGTAGGCCGGACAGGAGAGGCAATCAGCCCCAGCATTTT

D gene: TRBD1
CDR3 length: 13
V gene: TRBV11-2
J gene: TRBJ1-2
clone size: .
CDR3 protein: CASSSLDRVGYTF
CDR3 DNA: TGTGCCAGCAGCTCCTTGGACAGGGTGGGCTACACCTTC

D gene: .
CDR3 length: 14
V gene: TRBV29-1
J gene: TRBJ2-5
clone size: .
CDR3 protein: CSVDDYGGKETQYF
CDR3 DNA: TGCAGCGTGGATGACTACGGGGGAAAAGAGACCCAGTACTTC

D gene: TRBD1
CDR3 length: 13
V gene: TRBV19
J gene: TRBJ2-7
clone size: .
CDR3 protein: CASSPTGTYEQYF
CDR3 DNA: TGTGCCAGTAGTCCGACAGGGACCTACGAGCAGTACTTC

D gene: .
CDR3 length: 15
V gene: TRBV30
J gene: TRBJ2-5
clone size: .
CDR3 protein: CAWSVFVAGMETQYF
CDR3 DNA: TGTGCCTGGAGTGTATTTGTTGCGGGAATGGAGACCCAGTACTTC

D gene: TRBD1
CDR3 length: 15
V gene: TRBV9
J gene: TRBJ1-1
clone size: .
CDR3 protein: CASSEGQAVNTEAFF
CDR3 DNA: TGTGCCAGCAGCGAGGGACAGGCGGTGAACACTGAAGCTTTCTTT

D gene: .
CDR3 length: 13
V gene: TRBV5-4
J gene: TRBJ1-1
clone size: .
CDR3 protein: CASSLDWDTEAFF
CDR3 DNA: TGTGCCAGCAGCCTAGACTGGGACACTGAAGCTTTCTTT

D gene: .
CDR3 length: 11
V gene: TRBV7-8
J gene: TRBJ1-2
clone size: .
CDR3 protein: CASSSDYGYTF
CDR3 DNA: TGTGCCAGCAGCTCAGATTATGGCTACACCTTC

D gene: .
CDR3 length: 15
V gene: TRBV5-4
J gene: TRBJ1-5
clone size: .
CDR3 protein: CASSLGGGFNQPQHF
CDR3 DNA: TGTGCCAGCAGCTTGGGGGGCGGTTTCAATCAGCCCCAGCATTTT

D gene: TRBD2
CDR3 length: 13
V gene: TRBV2
J gene: TRBJ2-3
clone size: few
CDR3 protein: CANSGRSTDTQYF
CDR3 DNA: TGTGCCAATAGCGGGAGGAGCACAGATACGCAGTATTTT

D gene: TRBD1
CDR3 length: 15
V gene: TRBV27
J gene: TRBJ2-7
clone size: .
CDR3 protein: CASSLSTGGPYEQYF
CDR3 DNA: TGTGCCAGCAGTTTATCGACAGGGGGACCCTACGAGCAGTACTTC

D gene: TRBD1
CDR3 length: 16
V gene: TRBV6-5
J gene: TRBJ1-2
clone size: .
CDR3 protein: CASSYSPDRWGYGYTF
CDR3 DNA: TGTGCCAGCAGTTACTCCCCGGACAGGTGGGGTTATGGCTACACCTTC

D gene: .
CDR3 length: 17
V gene: TRBV4-1
J gene: TRBJ2-3
clone size: .
CDR3 protein: CASSQSQGGGGTDTQYF
CDR3 DNA: TGCGCCAGCAGCCAATCCCAGGGAGGGGGTGGCACAGATACGCAGTATTTT

D gene: .
CDR3 length: 15
V gene: TRBV19
J gene: TRBJ1-5
clone size: .
CDR3 protein: CASSIEQGTSQPQHF
CDR3 DNA: TGTGCCAGTAGTATAGAACAGGGAACGAGTCAGCCCCAGCATTTT

D gene: TRBD1
CDR3 length: 15
V gene: TRBV4-2
J gene: TRBJ2-3
clone size: .
CDR3 protein: CASSRGTGSTDTQYF
CDR3 DNA: TGTGCCAGCAGCCGAGGGACAGGGAGCACAGATACGCAGTATTTT

D gene: .
CDR3 length: 14
V gene: TRBV7-9
J gene: TRBJ1-1
clone size: .
CDR3 protein: CASSLVAGRTEAFF
CDR3 DNA: TGTGCCAGCAGCTTAGTGGCAGGGCGCACTGAAGCTTTCTTT

D gene: .
CDR3 length: 17
V gene: TRBV27
J gene: TRBJ2-4
clone size: .
CDR3 protein: CASSSGQTTLAKNIQYF
CDR3 DNA: TGTGCCAGCAGCTCCGGACAGACTACCCTAGCCAAAAACATTCAGTACTTC

D gene: TRBD2
CDR3 length: 17
V gene: TRBV19
J gene: TRBJ2-3
clone size: few
CDR3 protein: CASSATSGYSSTDTQYF
CDR3 DNA: TGTGCCAGTAGTGCGACTAGCGGCTACTCTAGCACAGATACGCAGTATTTT

D gene: TRBD2
CDR3 length: 15
V gene: TRBV9
J gene: TRBJ2-4
clone size: .
CDR3 protein: CASSEGWGGKNIQYF
CDR3 DNA: TGTGCCAGCAGCGAGGGGTGGGGGGGCAAAAACATTCAGTACTTC

D gene: TRBD1
CDR3 length: 15
V gene: TRBV18
J gene: TRBJ1-1
clone size: .
CDR3 protein: CASSLQGIVNTEAFF
CDR3 DNA: TGTGCCAGCTCACTACAGGGGATCGTGAACACTGAAGCTTTCTTT

D gene: .
CDR3 length: 13
V gene: TRBV6-1
J gene: TRBJ2-7
clone size: .
CDR3 protein: CASKIPGSYEQYF
CDR3 DNA: TGTGCCAGCAAAATCCCAGGGTCCTACGAGCAGTACTTC

D gene: .
CDR3 length: 14
V gene: TRBV7-9
J gene: TRBJ2-3
clone size: .
CDR3 protein: CASSLGDFTDTQYF
CDR3 DNA: TGTGCCAGCAGCTTAGGGGACTTCACAGATACGCAGTATTTT

D gene: .
CDR3 length: 15
V gene: TRBV9
J gene: TRBJ2-3
clone size: .
CDR3 protein: CASSVARKNTDTQYF
CDR3 DNA: TGTGCCAGCAGCGTAGCTAGGAAGAACACAGATACGCAGTATTTT